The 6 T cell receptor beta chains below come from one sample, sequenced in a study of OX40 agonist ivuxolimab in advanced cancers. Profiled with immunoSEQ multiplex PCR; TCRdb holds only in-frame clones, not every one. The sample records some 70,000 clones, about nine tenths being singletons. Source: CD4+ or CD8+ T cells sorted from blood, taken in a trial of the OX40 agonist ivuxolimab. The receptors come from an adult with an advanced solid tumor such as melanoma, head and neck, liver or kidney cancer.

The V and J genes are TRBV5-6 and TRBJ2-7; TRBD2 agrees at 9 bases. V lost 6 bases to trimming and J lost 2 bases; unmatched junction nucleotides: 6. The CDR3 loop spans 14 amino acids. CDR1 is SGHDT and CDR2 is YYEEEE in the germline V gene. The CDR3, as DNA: TGTGCCAGCATACTAGCGGGCGTTACCTACGAGCAGTACTTC. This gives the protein CASILAGVTYEQYF.

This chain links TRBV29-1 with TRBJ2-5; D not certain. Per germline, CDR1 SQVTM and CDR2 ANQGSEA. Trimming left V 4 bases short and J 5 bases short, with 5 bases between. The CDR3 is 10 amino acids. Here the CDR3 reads CSVGIETQYF. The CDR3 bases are TGCAGCGTTGGGATTGAGACCCAGTACTTC.

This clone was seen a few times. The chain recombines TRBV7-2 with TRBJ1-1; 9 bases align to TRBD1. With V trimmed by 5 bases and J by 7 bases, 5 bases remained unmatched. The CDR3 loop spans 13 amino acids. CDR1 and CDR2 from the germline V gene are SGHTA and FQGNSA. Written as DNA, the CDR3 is TGTGCCAGCAGCCAACAGGGGGCCAGTGAAGCTTTCTTT. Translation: CASSQQGASEAFF. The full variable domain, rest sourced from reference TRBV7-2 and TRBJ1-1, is GAGVSQSPSNKVTEKGKDVELRCDPISGHTALYWYRQSLGQGLEFLIYFQGNSAPDKSGLPSDRFSAERTGGSVSTLTIQRTQQEDSAVYLCASSQQGASEAFFGQGTRLTVV.

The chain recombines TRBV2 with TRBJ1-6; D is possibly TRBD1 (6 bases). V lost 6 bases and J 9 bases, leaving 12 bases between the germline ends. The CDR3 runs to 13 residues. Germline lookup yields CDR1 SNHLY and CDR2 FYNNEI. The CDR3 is CASRTRQVSPLHF. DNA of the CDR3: TGTGCCAGCAGAACTAGACAGGTTTCACCCCTCCACTTT.

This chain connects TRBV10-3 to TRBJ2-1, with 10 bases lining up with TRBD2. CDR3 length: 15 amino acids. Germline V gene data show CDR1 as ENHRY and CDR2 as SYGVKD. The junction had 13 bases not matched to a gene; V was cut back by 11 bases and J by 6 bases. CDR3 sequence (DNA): TGTGCCTACTCGAGGCAGGAGCGGGGGGGCAATGAGCAGTTCTTC. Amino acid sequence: CAYSRQERGGNEQFF.

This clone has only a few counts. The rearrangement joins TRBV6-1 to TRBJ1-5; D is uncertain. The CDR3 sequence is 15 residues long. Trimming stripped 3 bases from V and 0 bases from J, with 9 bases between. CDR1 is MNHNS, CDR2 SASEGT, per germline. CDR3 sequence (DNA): TGTGCCAGCAGTGACTTAGGGCTTAGCAATCAGCCCCAGCATTTT. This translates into CASSDLGLSNQPQHF.